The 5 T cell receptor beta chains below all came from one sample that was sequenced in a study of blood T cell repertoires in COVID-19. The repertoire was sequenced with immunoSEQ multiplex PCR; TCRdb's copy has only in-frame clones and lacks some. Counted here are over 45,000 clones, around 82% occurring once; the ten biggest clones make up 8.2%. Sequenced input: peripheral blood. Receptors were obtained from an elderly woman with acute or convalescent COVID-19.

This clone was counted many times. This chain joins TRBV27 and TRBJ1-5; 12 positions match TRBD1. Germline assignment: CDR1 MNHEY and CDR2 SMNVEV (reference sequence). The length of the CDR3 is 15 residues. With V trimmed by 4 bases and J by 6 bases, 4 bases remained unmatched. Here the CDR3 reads CASSSGTGGFQPQHF. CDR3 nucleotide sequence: TGTGCCAGCAGTTCCGGGACAGGGGGCTTTCAGCCCCAGCATTTT.

The CDR3 region is CASSYLEKLFF. DNA for the CDR3: TGTGCCAGCAGTTACCTTGAAAAACTGTTTTTT. This chain uses TRBV6-2 or TRBV6-3 with TRBJ1-4; D is undetermined. Germline V CDR1 and CDR2: MNHEY, SVGEGT. This CDR3 is 11 amino acids long. The ends were cut back, 2 bases at V and 7 bases at J, with 2 bases in the middle.

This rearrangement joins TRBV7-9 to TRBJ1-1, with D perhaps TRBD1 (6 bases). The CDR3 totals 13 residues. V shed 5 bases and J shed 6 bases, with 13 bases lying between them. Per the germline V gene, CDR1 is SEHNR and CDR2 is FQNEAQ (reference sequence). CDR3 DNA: TGTGCCAGCAGCCTTACCCAGGGGCCTGAAGCTTTCTTT. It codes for CASSLTQGPEAFF.

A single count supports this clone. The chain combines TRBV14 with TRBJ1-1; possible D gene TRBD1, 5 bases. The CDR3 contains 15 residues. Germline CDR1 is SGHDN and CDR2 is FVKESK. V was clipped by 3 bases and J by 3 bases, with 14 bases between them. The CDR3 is CASSHITRDDTEAFF. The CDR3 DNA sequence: TGTGCCAGCAGCCACATAACCAGGGATGACACTGAAGCTTTCTTT.

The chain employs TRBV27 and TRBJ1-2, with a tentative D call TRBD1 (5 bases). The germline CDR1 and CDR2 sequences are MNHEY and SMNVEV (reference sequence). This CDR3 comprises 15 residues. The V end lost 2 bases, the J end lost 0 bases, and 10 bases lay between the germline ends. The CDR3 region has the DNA TGTGCCAGCAGTTTAGGGGCCCAAGCTAACTATGGCTACACCTTC. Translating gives CASSLGAQANYGYTF.